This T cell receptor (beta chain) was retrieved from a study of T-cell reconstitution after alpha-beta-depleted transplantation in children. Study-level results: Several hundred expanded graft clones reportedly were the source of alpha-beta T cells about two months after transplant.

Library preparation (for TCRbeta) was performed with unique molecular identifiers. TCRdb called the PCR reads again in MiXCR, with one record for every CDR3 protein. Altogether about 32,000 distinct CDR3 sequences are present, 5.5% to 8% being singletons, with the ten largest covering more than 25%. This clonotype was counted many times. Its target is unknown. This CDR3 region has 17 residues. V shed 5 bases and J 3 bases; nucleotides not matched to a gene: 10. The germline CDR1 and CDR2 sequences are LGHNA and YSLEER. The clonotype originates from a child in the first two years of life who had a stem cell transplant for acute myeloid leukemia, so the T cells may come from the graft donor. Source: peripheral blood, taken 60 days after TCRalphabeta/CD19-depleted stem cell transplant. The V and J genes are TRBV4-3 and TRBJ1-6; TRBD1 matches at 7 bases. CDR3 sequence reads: CASSCPRGNSYNSPLHF. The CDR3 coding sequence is TGCGCCAGCAGCTGCCCCAGGGGGAACAGCTATAATTCACCCCTCCACTTT.